The 3 T cell receptor beta chains presented below share a single source sample, sequenced in a study of cytomegalovirus exposure and HLA in healthy donors. Assay used: immunoSEQ multiplex PCR; TCRdb lists only in-frame clones, some missing. The table has around 250,000 clones, 80% to 95% seen once; the top ten hold approximately 3.1%. Material for sequencing was PBMCs. Receptor source: a woman under 40 in good health and CMV-seronegative.

This rearrangement joins TRBV29-1 to TRBJ2-5; TRBD1 is a possible D gene (6 bases). Germline V gene data show CDR1 as SQVTM and CDR2 as ANQGSEA. Deletions cut 5 bases from V and 3 bases from J, with 22 bases between. There are 16 residues in the CDR3. The CDR3 here is CSVYFHLPGHEETQYF. CDR3 nucleotides: TGCAGCGTTTATTTTCATCTTCCGGGACACGAAGAGACCCAGTACTTC.

This chain uses TRBV27 with TRBJ2-7, with D perhaps given as TRBD1 or TRBD2 (5 bases each). Germline CDR1 reads MNHEY; CDR2 reads SMNVEV (reference sequence). V shed 6 bases and J shed 5 bases, with 23 bases lying between them. The CDR3 has 16 amino acids. The CDR3 reads CASSRDRGAVGHEQYF. The CDR3, as DNA: TGTGCCAGCAGCCGAGATCGAGGGGCTGTCGGACACGAGCAGTACTTC.

The rearrangement uses TRBV27 and TRBJ2-7; 11 bases match TRBD2. Per the germline V gene, CDR1 is MNHEY and CDR2 is SMNVEV (reference sequence). The J segment lost 4 bases and the V segment lost 4 bases, leaving 3 bases of the junction unmatched. CDR3 length equals 14 residues. The CDR3, as DNA: TGTGCCAGCAGTTATAGCGGGGGGGGATACGAGCAGTACTTC. This codes for CASSYSGGGYEQYF.